These 23 T cell receptor beta chains were all obtained from the same sample, sequenced in a study of blood T cell repertoires in COVID-19. Sequencing used immunoSEQ multiplex PCR; TCRdb keeps in-frame clones, though not all of them. The sample has over 60,000 clones; 90% are singletons. The specimen sequenced was peripheral blood. All receptors derive from a man aged 50 or older with COVID-19, enrolled during active disease.

In DNA form, the CDR3 reads TGTGCCAGCAGCCTCGATAGCTCCGAGCAGTACTTC. Its translation is CASSLDSSEQYF. J is TRBJ2-7 and V is TRBV13; D gene uncertain. CDR1 PRHDT and CDR2 FYEKMQ come from the germline V gene (reference sequence). This CDR3 region has 12 residues. Trimming took off 5 bases at V and 6 bases at J, with 11 bases between the two ends.

J is TRBJ1-1 and V is TRBV20-1; D unclear. The CDR3 is 11 residues long. Per germline, CDR1 DFQATT and CDR2 SNEGSKA (reference sequence). V was pared by 0 bases and J by 4 bases, with 3 bases between. As DNA, the CDR3 is TGCAGTGCTAGAGAGAGCACTGAAGCTTTCTTT. Translation gives CSARESTEAFF.

The V and J genes are TRBV29-1 and TRBJ1-2; possible D gene TRBD1, 6 bases. Germline V CDR1 and CDR2: SQVTM, ANQGSEA. The CDR3 extends over 13 amino acids. Trimming left V 6 bases short and J 3 bases short, with 14 bases between. CDR3 DNA sequence: TGCAGCGTACCACAGGGAGGGGACTATGGCTACACCTTC. Amino acid sequence: CSVPQGGDYGYTF.

The chain carries TRBV18 and TRBJ1-3; 12 bases match TRBD1. The CDR3 runs to 19 residues. Germline lookup yields CDR1 KGHSH and CDR2 LQKENI. J lost 4 bases, V lost 2 bases, and 12 bases had no gene match. This chain's CDR3 is CASSPGLGQGASAGNTIYF. The CDR3 bases are TGTGCCAGCTCACCAGGTTTGGGACAGGGGGCGTCAGCCGGAAACACCATATATTTT.

The CDR3: CAIGGDSSYNEQFF. CDR3 DNA: TGTGCCATCGGGGGGGACTCTTCATACAATGAGCAGTTCTTC. This chain joins TRBV10-3 and TRBJ2-1; 7 bases are a match to TRBD2. The CDR3 totals 14 residues. Trimming at V came to 8 bases and at J to 4 bases, leaving 8 bases not matched to a gene. Germline lookup yields CDR1 ENHRY and CDR2 SYGVKD.

The V gene is TRBV11-2, the J gene TRBJ1-1; D not resolved. The CDR3 is 15 amino acids. From germline, CDR1 is SGHAT and CDR2 FQNNGV. V was pared by 1 base and J by 1 base, with 10 bases between. CDR3 amino acids: CASSLGRGTNTEAFF. CDR3 DNA: TGTGCCAGCAGCTTAGGACGGGGAACGAACACTGAAGCTTTCTTT.

The chain carries TRBV5-4 and TRBJ2-7; TRBD1 is a possible D gene (5 bases). There are 17 residues in the CDR3. Between the trimmed V and J ends, which lost 2 bases and 1 base, there was a span of 19 bases. CDR1 is SGHNT and CDR2 is YYREEE in the germline V gene (reference sequence). In DNA, the CDR3 is TGTGCCAGCAGCTTTTCTAGGGGCAATCCACATTCCTACGAGCAGTACTTC. Amino acids: CASSFSRGNPHSYEQYF. Variable domain in full (rest from reference TRBV5-4 and TRBJ2-7): ETGVTQSPTHLIKTRGQQVTLRCSSQSGHNTVSWYQQALGQGPQFIFQYYREEENGRGNFPPRFSGLQFPNYSSELNVNALELDDSALYLCASSFSRGNPHSYEQYFGPGTRLTVT.

The chain uses TRBV9 and TRBJ2-1; 7 nucleotides match TRBD2. In germline, CDR1 is SGDLS, CDR2 YYNGEE. V lost 5 bases, J lost 7 bases, and 12 bases stayed unmatched. The CDR3 is made up of 15 amino acids. CDR3 nucleotides: TGTGCCAGCAGTACCCTAACGGGAGGATGGAATGAGCAGTTCTTC. This encodes CASSTLTGGWNEQFF.

The chain uses TRBV6-5 and TRBJ2-4; the D gene is possibly TRBD2 (7 bases). Between the trimmed V and J ends, which lost 0 bases and 8 bases, there was a span of 14 bases. Germline V gene lookup returns CDR1 MNHEY and CDR2 SVGAGI. The length of the CDR3 is 15 residues. The CDR3 spells CASSYSLGRGDIQYF. CDR3 DNA: TGTGCCAGCAGTTACTCGCTTGGGAGGGGGGACATTCAGTACTTC.

The V and J genes are TRBV19 and TRBJ1-1; D possibly corresponds to TRBD1 (5 bases). V gave up 10 bases and J gave up 2 bases, with 14 bases separating them. Germline V gene sequence: CDR1 LNHDA, CDR2 SQIVND (reference sequence). The CDR3 has 13 amino acids. CDR3 sequence reads: CAIRQTTNTEAFF. Written as DNA, the CDR3 is TGTGCCATTAGACAGACGACAAACACTGAAGCTTTCTTT.

The chain joins TRBV27 to TRBJ2-1, with 9 bases matching TRBD1. The CDR3 is 16 residues long. V gave up 6 bases and J gave up 0 bases; unmatched junction bases: 6. The germline V gene encodes CDR1 MNHEY and CDR2 SMNVEV (reference sequence). The CDR3 region is CASSRDRASSYNEQFF. Written as DNA, the CDR3 is TGTGCCAGCAGCCGGGACAGGGCGAGCTCCTACAATGAGCAGTTCTTC.

This clone was found a few times. The chain combines TRBV4-1 with TRBJ2-7, with D possibly TRBD1 on 5 matching bases. This CDR3 has 16 residues. Trimming took 0 bases from V and 2 from J, leaving 14 bases between them. Germline CDR1 MGHRA, CDR2 YSYEKL. CDR3 in DNA: TGCGCCAGCAGCCAAGACCGCAGGGCTGAAACCTACGAGCAGTACTTC. Translation: CASSQDRRAETYEQYF.

The gene calls are TRBV28 and TRBJ1-1; D is unclear. V dropped 5 bases and J dropped 4 bases, with 17 bases sitting between them. Germline-derived CDR1 and CDR2 are MDHEN and SYDVKM. This CDR3 has 15 amino acids. The CDR3 reads CASSPYGILGTEAFF. DNA for the CDR3: TGTGCCAGCAGTCCCTACGGGATTTTGGGCACTGAAGCTTTCTTT.

V is TRBV11-2 and J is TRBJ1-1, with 9 bases identical to TRBD1. Trimming removed 3 bases from V and 6 bases from J; junction bases left unmatched: 8. This CDR3 is built from 15 residues. Germline CDR1 and CDR2: SGHAT and FQNNGV. CDR3 residues: CASSLGIQGAAEAFF. Here the CDR3 DNA reads TGTGCCAGCAGCTTGGGCATACAGGGGGCGGCTGAAGCTTTCTTT. Supplemented by reference TRBV11-2 and TRBJ1-1, the full variable domain reads EAGVAQSPRYKIIEKRQSVAFWCNPISGHATLYWYQQILGQGPKLLIQFQNNGVVDDSQLPKDRFSAERLKGVDSTLKIQPAKLEDSAVYLCASSLGIQGAAEAFFGQGTRLTVV.

The CDR3 nucleotides read TGTGCCAGCAGCCACACAGGGGGTTTGAATCAGCCCCAGCATTTT. It encodes CASSHTGGLNQPQHF. The chain uses TRBV5-5 and TRBJ1-5; TRBD1 aligns across 8 bases. Germline values: CDR1 SGHKS, CDR2 YYEKEE (reference sequence). After removal of 4 bases from V and 4 bases from J, the junction contained 7 bases not matched to a gene. The CDR3 length is 15 residues.

The chain combines TRBV7-6 with TRBJ2-7; perhaps TRBD1 as D (5 bases). The CDR3 is 15 amino acids. Germline CDR1 reads SGHVS; CDR2 reads FNYEAQ. Trimming removed 0 bases from V and 2 bases from J, with 11 bases in between. The CDR3 is CASSLAQGAPYEQYF. DNA of the CDR3: TGTGCCAGCAGCTTAGCCCAAGGGGCCCCCTACGAGCAGTACTTC.

The V gene is TRBV28, the J gene TRBJ2-7; D is unclear. The germline V gene has CDR1 MDHEN and CDR2 SYDVKM. The CDR3 consists of 13 residues. Trimming removed 3 bases from V and 11 bases from J, with 17 bases in between. This CDR3 reads CASSLPSRPVEYF. The CDR3 coding sequence is TGTGCCAGCAGTTTGCCCTCGCGGCCAGTGGAGTACTTC.

For the CDR3, the DNA is TGTGCCAGCAGCCAAAACACAGGTAACTATGGCTACACCTTC. Translated, it gives CASSQNTGNYGYTF. The chain links TRBV14 to TRBJ1-2; perhaps TRBD1 as D (5 bases). The CDR3 is made up of 14 amino acids. Germline V gene lookup returns CDR1 SGHDN and CDR2 FVKESK. V shed 2 bases and J shed 1 base, with 8 bases lying between them.

The chain is built from TRBV7-8 and TRBJ2-4; D is uncertain. V was shortened by 1 base and J by 0 bases, with 10 bases between the two germline ends. There are 16 residues in the CDR3. Germline-derived CDR1 and CDR2 are SGHVS and FQNEAQ. The chain's CDR3 is CASSLVRAPAKNIQYF. The CDR3 DNA is TGTGCCAGCAGCTTAGTTAGAGCGCCAGCCAAAAACATTCAGTACTTC.

The chain recombines TRBV6-5 with TRBJ2-7; 7 nucleotides line up with TRBD2. V dropped 2 bases and J dropped 7; count of bases not matched to a gene: 8. Germline V lookup: CDR1 MNHEY, CDR2 SVGAGI. The CDR3 has 14 amino acids. CDR3 region: CASSYDPGRGEQYF. The CDR3 DNA sequence: TGTGCCAGCAGTTACGACCCGGGGAGGGGAGAGCAGTACTTC.

The chain has TRBV24-1 and TRBJ2-7; 7 bases align to TRBD1. In germline, CDR1 is KGHDR, CDR2 SFDVKD. J gave up 12 bases and V 8 bases, and 12 bases lay outside the gene matches. The CDR3 loop spans 12 amino acids. Here the CDR3 reads CATTSPTGEWYF. The CDR3 DNA reads TGTGCCACCACGAGCCCCACAGGGGAATGGTACTTC.

A word on this clone: A read error may produce the germline difference seen at one junction end. This chain connects TRBV25-1 to TRBJ1-5; 8 bases are a match to TRBD1. The germline V gene encodes CDR1 MGHDK and CDR2 SYGVNS. There are 12 residues in the CDR3. The CDR3: CARRQGTQPQHF. Here the CDR3 DNA reads TGTGCCCGCAGACAGGGGACCCAGCCCCAGCATTTT.

V is TRBV24-1 and J is TRBJ1-5, with D tentatively TRBD1 (6 bases). The ends were cut back, 3 bases at V and 3 bases at J, with 11 bases in the middle. CDR3 length: 15 residues. From germline, CDR1 is KGHDR and CDR2 SFDVKD. CDR3 coding DNA: TGTGCCACCAGTGATCGTGGACAGCCCAATCAGCCCCAGCATTTT. Protein product: CATSDRGQPNQPQHF.